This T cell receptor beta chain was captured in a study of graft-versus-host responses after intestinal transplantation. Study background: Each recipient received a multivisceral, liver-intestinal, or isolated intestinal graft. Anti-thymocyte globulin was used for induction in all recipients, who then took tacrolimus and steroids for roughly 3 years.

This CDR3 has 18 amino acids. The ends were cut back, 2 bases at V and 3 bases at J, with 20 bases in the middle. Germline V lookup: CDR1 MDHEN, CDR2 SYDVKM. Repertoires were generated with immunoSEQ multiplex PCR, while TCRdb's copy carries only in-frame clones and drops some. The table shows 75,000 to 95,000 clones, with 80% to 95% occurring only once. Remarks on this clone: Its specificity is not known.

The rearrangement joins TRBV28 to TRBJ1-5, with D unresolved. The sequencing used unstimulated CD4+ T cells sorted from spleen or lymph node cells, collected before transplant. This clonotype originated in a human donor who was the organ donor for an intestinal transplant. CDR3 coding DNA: TGTGCCAGCAGTTTACCTAATACCCGGAGCCAGATCAATCAGCCCCAGCATTTT. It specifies CASSLPNTRSQINQPQHF.